The 22 T cell receptor beta chains below were found in one sample sequenced in a study of cytotoxic CD8 clonotypes in ibrutinib-treated CLL. Data came from immunoSEQ multiplex PCR; TCRdb stores just in-frame clones and leaves some out. This sample yields around 310,000 clones, of which roughly 85% are seen a single time; 6.5% to 8.5% belongs to the top ten. Source: PBMCs, taken before ibrutinib treatment. These receptors all stem from a human donor with chronic lymphocytic leukemia.

The chain links TRBV5-1 to TRBJ2-7, with 9 bases matching TRBD1. The CDR3 is 14 residues long. Germline trimming cut 5 bases from V and 1 base from J; bases unmatched to any gene: 4. The germline V gene encodes CDR1 SGHRS and CDR2 YFSETQ. The CDR3 DNA follows: TGCGCCAGCAGAGGACAGGGGCTGTCCTACGAGCAGTACTTC. It encodes CASRGQGLSYEQYF.

A single count supports this clone. V and J are TRBV4-2 and TRBJ1-4; 7 bases map to TRBD1. The CDR3 runs 17 residues. Germline-derived CDR1 and CDR2 are LGHNA and YNFKEQ. V lost 2 bases and J lost 3; bases outside the gene matches: 9. The CDR3, as DNA: TGTGCCAGCAGCCAACGGGGCGGAGGGACAGCTAATGAAAAACTGTTTTTT. Translated, it gives CASSQRGGGTANEKLFF.

This chain connects TRBV6-4 to TRBJ2-5; 9 positions agree with TRBD1. From germline, CDR1 is MRHNA and CDR2 SNTAGT. V trimming: 6 bases; J trimming: 5 bases; junction bases outside the gene matches: 4. The CDR3 runs 13 residues. DNA of the CDR3: TGTGCCAGCAGCAGGGACAGGGCTGAGACCCAGTACTTC. Translating gives CASSRDRAETQYF.

About this clone itself: The sample contains more than one DNA sequence encoding this CDR3. J is TRBJ2-1 and V is TRBV18; 9 bases agree with TRBD1. In germline, CDR1 is KGHSH, CDR2 LQKENI. This CDR3 spans 15 amino acids. Losses at the gene ends were 4 bases for V and 1 base for J; bases not matched to a gene: 2. CDR3 coding DNA: TGTGCCAGCTCACAGGGACAGGGATCCTACAATGAGCAGTTCTTC. Encoded protein: CASSQGQGSYNEQFF.

The chain combines TRBV13 with TRBJ1-3, with D possibly TRBD1 on 5 matching bases. Germline CDR1 is PRHDT and CDR2 is FYEKMQ (reference sequence). V was trimmed by 3 bases and J by 2 bases, leaving 11 bases between them. The CDR3 is made up of 15 amino acids. CDR3 coding DNA: TGTGCCAGCAGCTTCGGGGCGGGCGCTGGAAACACCATATATTTT. This gives the protein CASSFGAGAGNTIYF.

The rearrangement uses TRBV6-6 and TRBJ2-7; TRBD2 agrees at 7 bases. This CDR3 is built from 15 residues. Germline lookup yields CDR1 MNHNY and CDR2 SVGAGI (reference sequence). V gave up 2 bases and J gave up 1 base; unmatched junction bases: 5. This chain's CDR3 is CASSYGGSGSYEQYF. CDR3 DNA sequence: TGTGCCAGCAGTTACGGCGGGAGTGGGTCCTACGAGCAGTACTTC.

The V gene is TRBV30, the J gene TRBJ2-7, with 9 positions matching TRBD1. There are 17 residues in the CDR3. V gave up 1 base and J gave up 2 bases; unmatched junction bases: 12. The germline CDR1 and CDR2 sequences are GTSNPN and SVGIG (reference sequence). The CDR3 DNA reads TGTGCCTGGAGTGCCTTCGGACAGGGGCCGAAGCCCTACGAGCAGTACTTC. Protein product: CAWSAFGQGPKPYEQYF. The full variable domain, completed using reference TRBV30 and TRBJ2-7, is SQTIHQWPATLVQPVGSPLSLECTVEGTSNPNLYWYRQAAGRGLQLLFYSVGIGQISSEVPQNLSASRPQDRQFILSSKKLLLSDSGFYLCAWSAFGQGPKPYEQYFGPGTRLTVT.

The rearrangement joins TRBV27 to TRBJ2-1; 8 bases are a match to TRBD2. CDR1 and CDR2 (germline): MNHEY, SMNVEV (reference sequence). The CDR3 runs 14 residues. The J segment lost 7 bases and the V segment lost 2 bases, leaving 4 bases of the junction unmatched. The DNA for the CDR3 is TGTGCCAGCAGTTTAACCCGACTAGCGAATGAGCAGTTCTTC. It specifies CASSLTRLANEQFF.

The chain employs TRBV28 and TRBJ2-4; D is unclear. Germline V gene data show CDR1 as MDHEN and CDR2 as SYDVKM. V lost 3 bases and J 7 bases, leaving 13 bases between the germline ends. This CDR3 has 14 amino acids. The chain's CDR3 is CASSLYVLGNIQYF. For the CDR3, the DNA is TGTGCCAGCAGTTTGTATGTGTTGGGGAACATTCAGTACTTC.

The V gene is TRBV27, the J gene TRBJ2-7, with D perhaps TRBD1 (5 bases). This CDR3 has 16 residues. Trimming left V 2 bases short and J 4 bases short, with 18 bases between. CDR1 and CDR2 from the germline V gene are MNHEY and SMNVEV (reference sequence). The CDR3 DNA is TGTGCCAGCAGTTTAGGGGCACCCGGGTTTATGTACGAGCAGTACTTC. Translated, it gives CASSLGAPGFMYEQYF.

The gene calls are TRBV5-6 and TRBJ1-2; TRBD1 aligns across 7 bases. CDR3 length: 16 amino acids. The germline V gene encodes CDR1 SGHDT and CDR2 YYEEEE. V lost 5 bases, J lost 4 bases, and 14 bases stayed unmatched. The CDR3 DNA follows: TGTGCCAGCAGACGGTGGTCTACAGGGGCCGGCTATGGCTACACCTTC. Amino acid sequence: CASRRWSTGAGYGYTF.

This rearrangement joins TRBV18 to TRBJ1-5, with a possible D match to TRBD1 (5 bases). This CDR3 contains 14 residues. The V gene lost 3 bases and the J gene lost 11 bases, with 17 bases spanning the gap. CDR1 and CDR2 from the germline V gene are KGHSH and LQKENI. DNA of the CDR3: TGTGCCAGCTCACCCACGGACAAGGACACGACCCAGCATTTT. It encodes CASSPTDKDTTQHF.

The gene calls are TRBV7-8 and TRBJ1-2, with D tentatively TRBD1 (5 bases). In germline, CDR1 is SGHVS, CDR2 FQNEAQ. Trimming removed 1 base from V and 8 bases from J, with 14 bases in between. The CDR3 covers 14 residues. The CDR3 bases are TGTGCCAGCAGCTTAGGACAGCCTTCTTGGGGCTACACCTTC. Its protein product is CASSLGQPSWGYTF.

The count of this clone is one. V usage is TRBV7-2 and J usage is TRBJ2-3; maybe TRBD2 (5 bases). Germline V CDR1 and CDR2: SGHTA, FQGNSA. This CDR3 spans 13 amino acids. The V end lost 6 bases, the J end lost 4 bases, and 11 bases lay between the germline ends. The CDR3 coding sequence is TGTGCCAGCAGGAGGGCCGAAGCAGATACGCAGTATTTT. It specifies CASRRAEADTQYF.

The chain combines TRBV2 with TRBJ2-2; unclear D gene. V dropped 3 bases and J dropped 4 bases, with 12 bases sitting between them. CDR1 and CDR2 (germline): SNHLY, FYNNEI. The CDR3 is made up of 15 amino acids. CDR3 protein: CASSELRVSTGELFF. CDR3 bases: TGTGCCAGCAGTGAGTTAAGGGTGAGCACCGGGGAGCTGTTTTTT.

The chain links TRBV4-1 to TRBJ1-2; 12 bases fit TRBD1. Germline V lookup: CDR1 MGHRA, CDR2 YSYEKL. J lost 2 bases, V lost 2 bases, and 6 bases had no gene match. This CDR3 spans 17 amino acids. The DNA for the CDR3 is TGCGCCAGCAGCCAACCTGGGACAGGGGGCGGAAACTATGGCTACACCTTC. Translated: CASSQPGTGGGNYGYTF.

The chain employs TRBV7-8 and TRBJ2-1, with TRBD2 matching 8 bases. The germline V gene encodes CDR1 SGHVS and CDR2 FQNEAQ. V shed 5 bases, J shed 0 bases, and the junction held 9 bases outside the gene matches. The CDR3 loop spans 17 amino acids. The CDR3 sequence is CASSPLGAGASYNEQFF. CDR3 nucleotide sequence: TGTGCCAGCAGCCCCCTAGGAGCGGGAGCCTCCTACAATGAGCAGTTCTTC.

The chain uses TRBV27 and TRBJ2-1; 13 nucleotides match TRBD2. The V gene end was trimmed by 3 bases and the J gene end by 6 bases; junction bases not matched to a gene: 8. The CDR3 extends over 17 amino acids. The V gene's germline CDR1 is MNHEY and CDR2 SMNVEV (reference sequence). The CDR3 coding sequence is TGTGCCAGCAGTTTTAGTTGGGGGACTAGCGGGATCAATGAGCAGTTCTTC. Protein product: CASSFSWGTSGINEQFF.

The chain carries TRBV28 and TRBJ2-7; perhaps TRBD2 as D (5 bases). V was trimmed by 4 bases and J by 6 bases, leaving 13 bases between them. Per germline, CDR1 MDHEN and CDR2 SYDVKM. CDR3 size: 13 residues. CDR3 sequence: CASSSPLGSEQYF. The CDR3 DNA follows: TGTGCCAGCAGTTCCCCTTTGGGGAGCGAGCAGTACTTC.

This clone was detected only once. The V and J genes are TRBV27 and TRBJ1-2, with 8 positions matching TRBD1. Germline lookup yields CDR1 MNHEY and CDR2 SMNVEV (reference sequence). V was pared by 3 bases and J by 5 bases, with 8 bases of the junction left unmatched. The CDR3 totals 15 residues. This CDR3 reads CASSFGTGGIYGYTF. The CDR3 bases are TGTGCCAGCAGTTTCGGCACAGGGGGGATTTATGGCTACACCTTC.

J is TRBJ2-7 and V is TRBV7-2; perhaps D is TRBD1 or TRBD2 (5 bases each). This CDR3 has 14 amino acids. The ends were cut back, 2 bases at V and 6 bases at J, with 14 bases in the middle. CDR1 is SGHTA and CDR2 is FQGNSA in the germline V gene. CDR3 sequence (DNA): TGTGCCAGCAGCTTAAGGGGACCGGAACGCGAGCAGTACTTC. This translates into CASSLRGPEREQYF. Using reference TRBV7-2 and TRBJ2-7 for the parts outside the CDR3, the full variable domain is GAGVSQSPSNKVTEKGKDVELRCDPISGHTALYWYRQSLGQGLEFLIYFQGNSAPDKSGLPSDRFSAERTGGSVSTLTIQRTQQEDSAVYLCASSLRGPEREQYFGPGTRLTVT.

This sequence joins TRBV6-5 and TRBJ2-1; no firm D call. This CDR3 region has 13 residues. Trimming took 0 bases from V and 8 from J, leaving 8 bases between them. The germline CDR1 and CDR2 sequences are MNHEY and SVGAGI. Here the CDR3 DNA reads TGTGCCAGCAGTTACTCGCTCCTTGATGAGCAGTTCTTC. Translating gives CASSYSLLDEQFF.